A selection of T cell receptor beta chains follows, all from one sample in a study of T cells in Graves' hyperthyroidism and ophthalmopathy. A single record per CDR3 protein comes from TCRdb applying MiXCR to the multiplex PCR reads. The data hold approximately 400,000 distinct CDR3 sequences, with more than 12% observed a single time. Sequences were obtained from blood. These TCRs come from a man aged 45-65 years with Graves' ophthalmopathy. The CDR3 runs from the conserved cysteine through the conserved F or W. Fields, in order: J gene, clone size, V gene, D gene, CDR3 protein, CDR3 DNA. D genes are given only for firm matches. Some rows have no size entry. The others give once, few or many, or a class for an expanded clone.

j_gene: TRBJ2-7
abundance: .
v_gene: TRBV20-1
d_gene: TRBD1
CDR3aa: CSARDRYRGHEQYF
CDR3nt: TGCAGTGCTAGAGATCGGTACAGGGGGCACGAGCAGTACTTC

j_gene: TRBJ1-2
abundance: few
v_gene: TRBV6-1
d_gene: .
CDR3aa: CASSRQTNYGYTF
CDR3nt: TGTGCCAGCAGTCGACAGACGAACTATGGCTACACCTTC

j_gene: TRBJ2-5
abundance: many
v_gene: TRBV5-1
d_gene: TRBD1
CDR3aa: CASSLGQGAGETQYF
CDR3nt: TGCGCCAGCAGCTTGGGACAGGGGGCGGGAGAGACCCAGTACTTC

j_gene: TRBJ2-2
abundance: few
v_gene: TRBV2
d_gene: .
CDR3aa: CATRRGPVTGELFF
CDR3nt: TGTGCGACCCGGAGGGGACCAGTCACCGGGGAGCTGTTTTTT

j_gene: TRBJ2-1
abundance: few
v_gene: TRBV5-8
d_gene: TRBD1
CDR3aa: CASSPGTGIRNEQFF
CDR3nt: TGTGCCAGCAGCCCCGGGACAGGGATTCGGAATGAGCAGTTCTTC

j_gene: TRBJ2-1
abundance: many
v_gene: TRBV11-2
d_gene: .
CDR3aa: CASSFKGIYNEQFF
CDR3nt: TGTGCCAGCAGCTTTAAGGGAATCTACAATGAGCAGTTCTTC

j_gene: TRBJ2-7
abundance: many
v_gene: TRBV5-1
d_gene: TRBD2
CDR3aa: CASSPGTSGRHEQYF
CDR3nt: TGCGCCAGCAGCCCGGGGACTAGCGGGAGACACGAGCAGTACTTC

j_gene: TRBJ2-3
abundance: .
v_gene: TRBV12-3/TRBV12-4
d_gene: .
CDR3aa: CAGSLLGDTDTQYF
CDR3nt: TGTGCCGGCAGTCTCCTTGGCGACACAGATACGCAGTATTTT

j_gene: TRBJ2-5
abundance: .
v_gene: TRBV30
d_gene: .
CDR3aa: CAWSGGYVPRTSGYQETQYF
CDR3nt: TGTGCCTGGAGTGGGGGTTATGTGCCCCGCACTTCAGGGTACCAAGAGACCCAGTACTTC

j_gene: TRBJ2-1
abundance: many
v_gene: TRBV20-1
d_gene: TRBD2
CDR3aa: CSAEAGVTYNEQFF
CDR3nt: TGCAGTGCTGAGGCGGGAGTCACTTACAATGAGCAGTTCTTC

j_gene: TRBJ1-1
abundance: many
v_gene: TRBV27
d_gene: .
CDR3aa: CASRRFLTQRESEAFF
CDR3nt: TGTGCCAGCAGGCGTTTTCTTACGCAGCGGGAATCTGAAGCTTTCTTT

j_gene: TRBJ2-6
abundance: many
v_gene: TRBV2
d_gene: .
CDR3aa: CASSDGRGANVLTF
CDR3nt: TGTGCCAGCAGTGACGGCCGTGGGGCCAACGTCCTGACTTTC

j_gene: TRBJ1-1
abundance: .
v_gene: TRBV29-1
d_gene: TRBD1
CDR3aa: CSFHRGEAEAFF
CDR3nt: TGCAGCTTCCACAGGGGGGAGGCTGAAGCTTTCTTT

j_gene: TRBJ2-7
abundance: few
v_gene: TRBV20-1
d_gene: TRBD2
CDR3aa: CSARDGLAGEWFYYEQYF
CDR3nt: TGCAGTGCTAGAGACGGACTAGCGGGAGAGTGGTTTTACTACGAGCAGTACTTC

j_gene: TRBJ1-1
abundance: many
v_gene: TRBV29-1
d_gene: .
CDR3aa: CSGLDPGRTGTEAFF
CDR3nt: TGCAGCGGATTGGACCCGGGCCGGACGGGCACTGAAGCTTTCTTT

j_gene: TRBJ1-5
abundance: .
v_gene: TRBV20-1
d_gene: TRBD1
CDR3aa: CSARGRQGAQGNQPQHF
CDR3nt: TGCAGTGCTAGGGGTAGACAGGGGGCGCAGGGCAATCAGCCCCAGCATTTT

j_gene: TRBJ2-7
abundance: .
v_gene: TRBV7-9
d_gene: TRBD1
CDR3aa: CASSLDTGVHEQYF
CDR3nt: TGTGCCAGCAGCTTAGACACAGGGGTCCACGAGCAGTACTTC

j_gene: TRBJ2-5
abundance: many
v_gene: TRBV28
d_gene: TRBD2
CDR3aa: CASSKGLAGVQETQYF
CDR3nt: TGTGCCAGCAGCAAAGGACTAGCGGGAGTACAAGAGACCCAGTACTTC

j_gene: TRBJ2-5
abundance: few
v_gene: TRBV30
d_gene: .
CDR3aa: CAWSVIRAQETQYF
CDR3nt: TGTGCCTGGAGTGTAATTAGGGCCCAAGAGACCCAGTACTTC

j_gene: TRBJ2-1
abundance: many
v_gene: TRBV28
d_gene: .
CDR3aa: CASTEFGLLANEQFF
CDR3nt: TGTGCCAGCACCGAGTTTGGGCTACTAGCAAATGAGCAGTTCTTC

j_gene: TRBJ2-3
abundance: .
v_gene: TRBV11-2
d_gene: TRBD2
CDR3aa: CASSLVPAGVATDTQYF
CDR3nt: TGTGCCAGCAGCTTAGTCCCAGCGGGAGTTGCGACAGATACGCAGTATTTT

j_gene: TRBJ2-3
abundance: .
v_gene: TRBV10-3
d_gene: TRBD2
CDR3aa: CAINYNPSGSTDTQYF
CDR3nt: TGTGCCATCAACTACAATCCTAGCGGGAGCACAGATACGCAGTATTTT

j_gene: TRBJ1-6
abundance: .
v_gene: TRBV12-3/TRBV12-4
d_gene: .
CDR3aa: CASSFWQGQGNSPLHF
CDR3nt: TGTGCCAGCAGTTTTTGGCAGGGGCAGGGGAATTCACCCCTCCACTTT

j_gene: TRBJ2-3
abundance: .
v_gene: TRBV6-1
d_gene: TRBD2
CDR3aa: CASNLAGLADTQYF
CDR3nt: TGTGCCAGCAATCTAGCGGGATTGGCAGATACGCAGTATTTT

j_gene: TRBJ2-6
abundance: few
v_gene: TRBV6-1
d_gene: TRBD1
CDR3aa: CASSGQGPGANVLTF
CDR3nt: TGTGCCAGCAGTGGACAGGGCCCTGGGGCCAACGTCCTGACTTTC

j_gene: TRBJ1-5
abundance: many
v_gene: TRBV20-1
d_gene: .
CDR3aa: CSARDGQGQPQHF
CDR3nt: TGCAGTGCTAGGGACGGCCAGGGTCAGCCCCAGCATTTT

j_gene: TRBJ1-1
abundance: many
v_gene: TRBV2
d_gene: TRBD1
CDR3aa: CASSALGQPNTEAFF
CDR3nt: TGTGCCAGCAGCGCCTTGGGACAGCCGAACACTGAAGCTTTCTTT

j_gene: TRBJ2-5
abundance: few
v_gene: TRBV6-1
d_gene: .
CDR3aa: CASSVQQETQYF
CDR3nt: TGCGCCAGCAGTGTACAGCAAGAGACCCAGTACTTC

j_gene: TRBJ2-7
abundance: .
v_gene: TRBV19
d_gene: TRBD2
CDR3aa: CASRASGRYEQYF
CDR3nt: TGTGCCAGTAGAGCTAGCGGGCGCTACGAGCAGTACTTC

j_gene: TRBJ2-2
abundance: once
v_gene: TRBV6-1
d_gene: TRBD2
CDR3aa: CASNTGGRTGELFF
CDR3nt: TGTGCCAGCAATACGGGGGGGCGTACCGGGGAGCTGTTTTTT

j_gene: TRBJ1-2
abundance: few
v_gene: TRBV6-2/TRBV6-3
d_gene: .
CDR3aa: CASSFSGFDYGYTF
CDR3nt: TGTGCCAGCAGTTTCTCAGGGTTTGACTATGGCTACACCTTC

j_gene: TRBJ1-1
abundance: many
v_gene: TRBV7-8
d_gene: .
CDR3aa: CASSLAAQRNTEAFF
CDR3nt: TGTGCCAGCAGCTTAGCGGCACAGCGGAACACTGAAGCTTTCTTT

j_gene: TRBJ2-7
abundance: few
v_gene: TRBV27
d_gene: TRBD2
CDR3aa: CASSEGLAGFRGQYF
CDR3nt: TGTGCCAGCAGTGAGGGACTAGCGGGATTCAGGGGGCAGTACTTC

j_gene: TRBJ2-4
abundance: many
v_gene: TRBV2
d_gene: .
CDR3aa: CASSDDGDIQYF
CDR3nt: TGTGCCAGCAGTGACGACGGGGACATTCAGTACTTC

j_gene: TRBJ2-1
abundance: .
v_gene: TRBV20-1
d_gene: TRBD1
CDR3aa: CSARPDRGRINEQFF
CDR3nt: TGCAGTGCTAGACCGGACAGGGGGCGAATCAATGAGCAGTTCTTC

j_gene: TRBJ2-1
abundance: .
v_gene: TRBV24-1
d_gene: .
CDR3aa: CATSGAGLWGGQDNEQFF
CDR3nt: TGTGCCACCAGTGGGGCGGGCCTTTGGGGGGGGCAGGACAATGAGCAGTTCTTC

j_gene: TRBJ2-3
abundance: many
v_gene: TRBV3-1
d_gene: TRBD2
CDR3aa: CASSQDLAGTTDTQYF
CDR3nt: TGTGCCAGCAGCCAAGATTTAGCGGGGACCACAGATACGCAGTATTTT

j_gene: TRBJ2-1
abundance: many
v_gene: TRBV11-2
d_gene: .
CDR3aa: CASSLVGLGNEQFF
CDR3nt: TGTGCCAGCAGCTTAGTTGGTCTAGGCAATGAGCAGTTCTTC

j_gene: TRBJ2-1
abundance: .
v_gene: TRBV6-2/TRBV6-3
d_gene: .
CDR3aa: CASSLPGRHNEQFF
CDR3nt: TGTGCCAGCAGCTTGCCCGGACGCCACAATGAGCAGTTCTTC

j_gene: TRBJ2-5
abundance: many
v_gene: TRBV10-3
d_gene: .
CDR3aa: CATARGETQYF
CDR3nt: TGTGCCACCGCACGAGGAGAGACCCAGTACTTC

j_gene: TRBJ1-2
abundance: many
v_gene: TRBV2
d_gene: .
CDR3aa: CASSEGYSGGYTF
CDR3nt: TGTGCCAGCAGTGAGGGGTATTCTGGTGGCTACACCTTC

j_gene: TRBJ2-3
abundance: many
v_gene: TRBV13
d_gene: TRBD2
CDR3aa: CASSGLAGGHTQYF
CDR3nt: TGTGCCAGCAGCGGACTAGCGGGAGGCCATACGCAGTATTTT

j_gene: TRBJ2-7
abundance: many
v_gene: TRBV18
d_gene: TRBD1
CDR3aa: CASSERQGVYYEQYF
CDR3nt: TGTGCCAGCTCAGAGAGACAGGGCGTATACTACGAGCAGTACTTC

j_gene: TRBJ1-4
abundance: many
v_gene: TRBV11-2
d_gene: .
CDR3aa: CASSPRTETNEKLFF
CDR3nt: TGTGCCAGCAGCCCCAGGACCGAAACTAATGAAAAACTGTTTTTT

j_gene: TRBJ2-7
abundance: many
v_gene: TRBV30
d_gene: .
CDR3aa: CAWTPRNRVYEQYF
CDR3nt: TGTGCCTGGACCCCGAGGAATAGGGTCTACGAGCAGTACTTC

j_gene: TRBJ2-5
abundance: many
v_gene: TRBV2
d_gene: TRBD2
CDR3aa: CASSEVASRGGASQYF
CDR3nt: TGTGCCAGCAGTGAAGTTGCATCTCGGGGAGGGGCTTCCCAGTACTTC

j_gene: TRBJ2-1
abundance: many
v_gene: TRBV7-8
d_gene: .
CDR3aa: CASSFDDSAYSSYNEQFF
CDR3nt: TGTGCCAGCAGTTTCGATGATAGCGCTTACAGCTCCTACAATGAGCAGTTCTTC

j_gene: TRBJ1-2
abundance: many
v_gene: TRBV28
d_gene: .
CDR3aa: CASTPGIEDGYTF
CDR3nt: TGTGCCAGCACGCCGGGGATTGAGGATGGCTACACCTTC

j_gene: TRBJ2-7
abundance: .
v_gene: TRBV12-3/TRBV12-4
d_gene: .
CDR3aa: CASSLPFRDIYEQYF
CDR3nt: TGTGCCAGCAGTTTACCTTTCCGGGACATCTACGAGCAGTACTTC

j_gene: TRBJ2-5
abundance: many
v_gene: TRBV15
d_gene: .
CDR3aa: CATSRVRHQETQYF
CDR3nt: TGTGCCACCAGCAGAGTTCGACACCAAGAGACCCAGTACTTC

j_gene: TRBJ2-7
abundance: few
v_gene: TRBV27
d_gene: .
CDR3aa: CASSLRSSDLYEQYF
CDR3nt: TGTGCCAGCAGTTTAAGGTCTAGCGACCTCTACGAGCAGTACTTC

j_gene: TRBJ2-1
abundance: many
v_gene: TRBV28
d_gene: .
CDR3aa: CASSERLGDNEQFF
CDR3nt: TGTGCCAGCAGTGAGAGACTAGGGGACAATGAGCAGTTCTTC

j_gene: TRBJ2-2
abundance: once
v_gene: TRBV9
d_gene: .
CDR3aa: CASSVAGGKDGELFF
CDR3nt: TGTGCCAGCAGCGTAGCTGGGGGGAAAGACGGGGAGCTGTTTTTT

j_gene: TRBJ2-7
abundance: many
v_gene: TRBV20-1
d_gene: TRBD1
CDR3aa: CSAKSGTGGDEQYF
CDR3nt: TGCAGTGCTAAGAGTGGGACAGGGGGGGACGAGCAGTACTTC

j_gene: TRBJ2-3
abundance: few
v_gene: TRBV5-1
d_gene: .
CDR3aa: CASRLSRVQPGTDTQYF
CDR3nt: TGCGCCAGCAGACTCTCTCGGGTACAGCCGGGGACAGATACGCAGTATTTT

j_gene: TRBJ2-6
abundance: few
v_gene: TRBV10-1
d_gene: .
CDR3aa: CASDRGLAGANVLTF
CDR3nt: TGCGCCTCAGATCGGGGGCTGGCTGGGGCCAACGTCCTGACTTTC

j_gene: TRBJ2-6
abundance: many
v_gene: TRBV29-1
d_gene: .
CDR3aa: CSVEEDEELPSGANVLTF
CDR3nt: TGCAGCGTTGAAGAGGATGAGGAATTACCCTCTGGGGCCAACGTCCTGACTTTC

j_gene: TRBJ2-2
abundance: .
v_gene: TRBV5-1
d_gene: TRBD2
CDR3aa: CASSRGTSGTTGELFF
CDR3nt: TGCGCCAGCAGCCGCGGGACTAGCGGGACGACCGGGGAGCTGTTTTTT

j_gene: TRBJ2-5
abundance: many
v_gene: TRBV27
d_gene: TRBD2
CDR3aa: CASSLGLARETQYF
CDR3nt: TGTGCCAGCAGTTTGGGACTAGCAAGGGAGACCCAGTACTTC

j_gene: TRBJ1-2
abundance: many
v_gene: TRBV5-1
d_gene: .
CDR3aa: CASSADGRGINYGYTF
CDR3nt: TGCGCCAGCAGCGCAGACGGGAGGGGGATTAACTATGGCTACACCTTC